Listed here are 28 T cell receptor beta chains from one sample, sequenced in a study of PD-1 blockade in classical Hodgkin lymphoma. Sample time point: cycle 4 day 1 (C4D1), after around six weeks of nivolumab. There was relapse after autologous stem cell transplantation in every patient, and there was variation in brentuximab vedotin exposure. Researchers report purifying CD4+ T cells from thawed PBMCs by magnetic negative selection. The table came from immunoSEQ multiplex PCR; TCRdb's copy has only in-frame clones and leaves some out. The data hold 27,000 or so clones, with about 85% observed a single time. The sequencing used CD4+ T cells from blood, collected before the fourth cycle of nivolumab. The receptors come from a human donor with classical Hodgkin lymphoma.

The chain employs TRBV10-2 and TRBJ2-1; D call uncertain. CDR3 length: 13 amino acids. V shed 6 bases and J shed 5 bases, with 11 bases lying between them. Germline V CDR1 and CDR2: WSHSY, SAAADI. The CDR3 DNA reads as TGCGCCAGCAGGGCCACTCGGGACAATGAGCAGTTCTTC. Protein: CASRATRDNEQFF.

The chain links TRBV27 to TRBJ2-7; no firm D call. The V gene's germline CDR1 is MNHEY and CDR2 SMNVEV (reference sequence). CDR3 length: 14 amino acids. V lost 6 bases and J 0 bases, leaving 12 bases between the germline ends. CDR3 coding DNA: TGTGCCAGCAGGTCGGCCCAAAACTCCTACGAGCAGTACTTC. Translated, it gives CASRSAQNSYEQYF.

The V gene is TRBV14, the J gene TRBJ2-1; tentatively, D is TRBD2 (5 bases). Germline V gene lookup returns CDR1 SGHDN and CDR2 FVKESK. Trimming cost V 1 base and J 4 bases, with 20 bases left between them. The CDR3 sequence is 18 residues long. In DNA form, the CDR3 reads TGTGCCAGCAGCCAAGCAGTCAGCGGCCGCCGTGCATACAATGAGCAGTTCTTC. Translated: CASSQAVSGRRAYNEQFF.

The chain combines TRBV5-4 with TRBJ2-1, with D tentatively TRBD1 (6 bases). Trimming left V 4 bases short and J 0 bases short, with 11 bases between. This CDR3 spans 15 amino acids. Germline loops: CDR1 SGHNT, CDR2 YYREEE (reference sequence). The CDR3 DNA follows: TGTGCCAGCAGCAATGACAGGAACTCCTACAATGAGCAGTTCTTC. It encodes CASSNDRNSYNEQFF. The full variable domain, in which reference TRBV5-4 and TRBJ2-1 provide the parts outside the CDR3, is ETGVTQSPTHLIKTRGQQVTLRCSSQSGHNTVSWYQQALGQGPQFIFQYYREEENGRGNFPPRFSGLQFPNYSSELNVNALELDDSALYLCASSNDRNSYNEQFFGPGTRLTVL.

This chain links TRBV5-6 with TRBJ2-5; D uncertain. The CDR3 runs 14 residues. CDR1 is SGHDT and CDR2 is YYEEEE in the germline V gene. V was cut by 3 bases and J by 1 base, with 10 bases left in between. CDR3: CASSSSVSQETQYF. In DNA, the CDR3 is TGTGCCAGCAGCTCCAGCGTTTCCCAAGAGACCCAGTACTTC.

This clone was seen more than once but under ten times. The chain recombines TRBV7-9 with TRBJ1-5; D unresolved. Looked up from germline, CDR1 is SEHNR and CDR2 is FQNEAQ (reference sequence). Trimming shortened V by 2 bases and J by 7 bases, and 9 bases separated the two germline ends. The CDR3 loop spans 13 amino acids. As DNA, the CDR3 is TGTGCCAGCAGCTTATCTCCCCGGCAGCCCCAGCATTTT. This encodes CASSLSPRQPQHF.

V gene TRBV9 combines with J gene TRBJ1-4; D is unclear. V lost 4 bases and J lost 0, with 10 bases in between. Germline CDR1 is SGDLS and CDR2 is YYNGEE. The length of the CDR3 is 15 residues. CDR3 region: CASSLTVTTNEKLFF. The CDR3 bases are TGTGCCAGCAGCTTGACGGTTACAACTAATGAAAAACTGTTTTTT.

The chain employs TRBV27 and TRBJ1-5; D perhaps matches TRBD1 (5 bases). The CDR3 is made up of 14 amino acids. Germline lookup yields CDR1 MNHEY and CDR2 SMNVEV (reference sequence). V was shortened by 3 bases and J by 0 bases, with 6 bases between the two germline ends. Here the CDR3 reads CASSLRGSNQPQHF. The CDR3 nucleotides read TGTGCCAGCAGTTTGAGGGGTAGCAATCAGCCCCAGCATTTT.

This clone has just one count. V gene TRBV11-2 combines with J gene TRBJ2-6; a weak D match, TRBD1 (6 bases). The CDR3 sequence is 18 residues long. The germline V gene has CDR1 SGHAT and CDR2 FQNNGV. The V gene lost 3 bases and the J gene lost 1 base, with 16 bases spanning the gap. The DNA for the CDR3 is TGTGCCAGCAGCTTTTGGGGGCAGGGTTTTTCTGGGGCCAACGTCCTGACTTTC. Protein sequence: CASSFWGQGFSGANVLTF. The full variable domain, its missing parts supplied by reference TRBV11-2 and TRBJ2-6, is EAGVAQSPRYKIIEKRQSVAFWCNPISGHATLYWYQQILGQGPKLLIQFQNNGVVDDSQLPKDRFSAERLKGVDSTLKIQPAKLEDSAVYLCASSFWGQGFSGANVLTFGAGSRLTVL.

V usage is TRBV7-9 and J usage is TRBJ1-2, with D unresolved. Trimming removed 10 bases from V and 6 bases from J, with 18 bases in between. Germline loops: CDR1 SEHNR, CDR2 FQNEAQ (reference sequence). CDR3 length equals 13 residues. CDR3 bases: TGTGCCACCACCTCGGCCGGGGTCCATGGCTACACCTTC. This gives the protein CATTSAGVHGYTF.

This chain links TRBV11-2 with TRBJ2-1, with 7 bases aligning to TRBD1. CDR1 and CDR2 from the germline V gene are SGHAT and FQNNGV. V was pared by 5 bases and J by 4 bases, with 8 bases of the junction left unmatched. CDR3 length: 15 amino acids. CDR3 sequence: CASSLRDSKYNEQFF. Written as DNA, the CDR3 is TGTGCCAGCAGCCTCCGGGACAGCAAATACAATGAGCAGTTCTTC.

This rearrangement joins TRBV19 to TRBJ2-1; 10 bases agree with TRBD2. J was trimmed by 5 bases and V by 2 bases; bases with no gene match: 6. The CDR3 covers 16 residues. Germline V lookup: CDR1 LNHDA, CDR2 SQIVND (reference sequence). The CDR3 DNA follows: TGTGCCAGTAGTATACTAGCGGGAGCAGGTGACAATGAGCAGTTCTTC. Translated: CASSILAGAGDNEQFF.

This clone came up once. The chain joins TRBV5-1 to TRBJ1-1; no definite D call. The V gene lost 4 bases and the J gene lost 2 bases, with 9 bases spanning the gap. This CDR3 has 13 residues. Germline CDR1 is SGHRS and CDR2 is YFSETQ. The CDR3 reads CASSPAVNTEAFF. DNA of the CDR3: TGCGCCAGCAGCCCGGCAGTTAACACTGAAGCTTTCTTT.

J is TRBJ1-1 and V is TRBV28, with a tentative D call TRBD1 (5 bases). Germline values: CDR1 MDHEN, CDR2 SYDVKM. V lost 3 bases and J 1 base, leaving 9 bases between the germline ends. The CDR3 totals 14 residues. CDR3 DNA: TGTGCCAGCAGTTTGGGGCAGGGGAACACTGAAGCTTTCTTT. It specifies CASSLGQGNTEAFF.

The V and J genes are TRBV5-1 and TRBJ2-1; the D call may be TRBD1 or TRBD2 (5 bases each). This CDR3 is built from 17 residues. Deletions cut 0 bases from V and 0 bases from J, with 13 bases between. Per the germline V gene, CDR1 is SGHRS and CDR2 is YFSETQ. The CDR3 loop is CASSLAASGSSYNEQFF. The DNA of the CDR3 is TGCGCCAGCAGCTTGGCCGCCTCAGGGAGCTCCTACAATGAGCAGTTCTTC. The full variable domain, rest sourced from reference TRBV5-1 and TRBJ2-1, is KAGVTQTPRYLIKTRGQQVTLSCSPISGHRSVSWYQQTPGQGLQFLFEYFSETQRNKGNFPGRFSGRQFSNSRSEMNVSTLELGDSALYLCASSLAASGSSYNEQFFGPGTRLTVL.

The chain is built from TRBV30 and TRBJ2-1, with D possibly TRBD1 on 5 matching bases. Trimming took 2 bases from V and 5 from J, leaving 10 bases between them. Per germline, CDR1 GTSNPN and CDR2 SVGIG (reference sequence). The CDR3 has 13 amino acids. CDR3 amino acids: CAWSSGLDNEQFF. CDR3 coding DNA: TGTGCCTGGAGTTCAGGGTTGGACAATGAGCAGTTCTTC. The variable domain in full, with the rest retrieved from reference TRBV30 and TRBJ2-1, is SQTIHQWPATLVQPVGSPLSLECTVEGTSNPNLYWYRQAAGRGLQLLFYSVGIGQISSEVPQNLSASRPQDRQFILSSKKLLLSDSGFYLCAWSSGLDNEQFFGPGTRLTVL.

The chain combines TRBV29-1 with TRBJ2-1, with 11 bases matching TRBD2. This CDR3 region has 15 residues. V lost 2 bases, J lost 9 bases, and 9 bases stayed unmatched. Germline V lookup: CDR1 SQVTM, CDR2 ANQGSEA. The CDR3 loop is CSVEPTSGRGGEQFF. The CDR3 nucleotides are TGCAGCGTTGAACCCACTAGCGGGAGAGGTGGTGAGCAGTTCTTC.

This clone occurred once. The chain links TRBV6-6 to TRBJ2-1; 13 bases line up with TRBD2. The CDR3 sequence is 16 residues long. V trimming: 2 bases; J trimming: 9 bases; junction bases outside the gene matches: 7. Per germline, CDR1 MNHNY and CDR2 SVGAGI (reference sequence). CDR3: CASSYTTSGRAREQFF. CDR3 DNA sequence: TGTGCCAGCAGTTACACTACTAGCGGGAGGGCCCGTGAGCAGTTCTTC.

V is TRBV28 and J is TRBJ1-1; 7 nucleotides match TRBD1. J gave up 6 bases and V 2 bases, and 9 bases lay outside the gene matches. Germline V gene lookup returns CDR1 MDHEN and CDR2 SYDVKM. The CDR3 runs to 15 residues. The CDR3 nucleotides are TGTGCCAGCAGTTTACCTCGGGGACAGATGGCTGAAGCTTTCTTT. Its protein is CASSLPRGQMAEAFF.

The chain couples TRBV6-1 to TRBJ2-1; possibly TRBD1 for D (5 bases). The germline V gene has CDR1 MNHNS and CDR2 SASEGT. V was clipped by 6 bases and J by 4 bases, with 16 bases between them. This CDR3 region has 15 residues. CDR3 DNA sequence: TGTGCCAGCAGCACGACAGCCACAATTTACAATGAGCAGTTCTTC. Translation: CASSTTATIYNEQFF.

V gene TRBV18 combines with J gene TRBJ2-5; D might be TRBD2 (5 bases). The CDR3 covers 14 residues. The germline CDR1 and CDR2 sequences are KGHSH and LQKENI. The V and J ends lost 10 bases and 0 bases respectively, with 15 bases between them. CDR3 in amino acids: CATHARRDQETQYF. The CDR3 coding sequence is TGTGCCACCCATGCCCGGCGGGACCAAGAGACCCAGTACTTC. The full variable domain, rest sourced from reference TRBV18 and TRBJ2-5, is NAGVMQNPRHLVRRRGQEARLRCSPMKGHSHVYWYRQLPEEGLKFMVYLQKENIIDESGMPKERFSAEFPKEGPSILRIQQVVRGDSAAYFCATHARRDQETQYFGPGTRLLVL.

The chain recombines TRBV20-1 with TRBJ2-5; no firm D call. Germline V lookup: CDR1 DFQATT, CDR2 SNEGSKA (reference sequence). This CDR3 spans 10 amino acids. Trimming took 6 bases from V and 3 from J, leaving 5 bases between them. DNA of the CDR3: TGCAGTGCCCAGGAAGAGACCCAGTACTTC. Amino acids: CSAQEETQYF.

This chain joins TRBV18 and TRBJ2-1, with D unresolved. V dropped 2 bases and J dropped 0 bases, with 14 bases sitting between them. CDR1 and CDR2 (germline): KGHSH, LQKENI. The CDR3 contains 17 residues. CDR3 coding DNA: TGTGCCAGCTCACCATTTCGATTAAAGAGCTCCTACAATGAGCAGTTCTTC. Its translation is CASSPFRLKSSYNEQFF.

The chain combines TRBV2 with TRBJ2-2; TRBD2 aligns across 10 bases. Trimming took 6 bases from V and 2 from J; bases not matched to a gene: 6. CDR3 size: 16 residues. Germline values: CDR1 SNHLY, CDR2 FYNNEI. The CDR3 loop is CASRLSGRVNTGELFF. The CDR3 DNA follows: TGTGCCAGCAGACTCAGCGGGAGGGTTAACACCGGGGAGCTGTTTTTT.

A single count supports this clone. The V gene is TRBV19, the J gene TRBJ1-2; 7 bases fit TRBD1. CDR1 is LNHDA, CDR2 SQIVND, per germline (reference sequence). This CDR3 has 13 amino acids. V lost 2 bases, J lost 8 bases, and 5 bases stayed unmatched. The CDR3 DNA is TGTGCCAGTAGTATAAAGGCAGGGGGAGGCTACACCTTC. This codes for CASSIKAGGGYTF.

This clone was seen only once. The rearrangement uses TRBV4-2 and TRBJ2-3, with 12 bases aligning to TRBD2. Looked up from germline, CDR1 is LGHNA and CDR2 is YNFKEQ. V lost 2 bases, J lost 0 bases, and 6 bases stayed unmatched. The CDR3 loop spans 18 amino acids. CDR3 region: CASSQPGLAGESTDTQYF. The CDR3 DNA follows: TGTGCCAGCAGCCAACCGGGACTAGCGGGTGAAAGCACAGATACGCAGTATTTT.

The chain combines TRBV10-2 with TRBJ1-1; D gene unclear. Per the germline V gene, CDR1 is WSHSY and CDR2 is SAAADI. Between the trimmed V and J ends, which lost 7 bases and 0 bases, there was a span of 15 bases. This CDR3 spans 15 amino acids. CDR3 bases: TGCGCCAGCACCAAGGGAAGGGTTTTGAACACTGAAGCTTTCTTT. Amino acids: CASTKGRVLNTEAFF.

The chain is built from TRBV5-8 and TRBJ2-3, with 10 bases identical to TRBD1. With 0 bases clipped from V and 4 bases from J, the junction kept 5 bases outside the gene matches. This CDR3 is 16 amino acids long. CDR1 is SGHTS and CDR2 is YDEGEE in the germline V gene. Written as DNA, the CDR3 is TGTGCCAGCAGCTTGGGCGGGACAGGGGTGGCAGATACGCAGTATTTT. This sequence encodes CASSLGGTGVADTQYF.